This entry features one T cell receptor beta chain sequence. This record belongs to a study of blood T cell repertoires in COVID-19. On the study more broadly: Collection of acute and convalescent COVID-19 samples took place in the United States, Italy and Spain. The cDNA or gDNA used as material had been derived from T cells, B-cell-depleted T cells, or PBMCs.

Study processing details: Amplified reference gene primers provided the basis for estimating nucleated cell counts. Libraries were prepared by immunoSEQ multiplex PCR; TCRdb keeps only in-frame clonotypes and omits some of them. That table supplies the V and J calls and clone size; D and trimming were determined from the DNA. Altogether around 43,000 clones are present, over 75% being singletons, with the ten largest covering around an eighth. Germline V lookup: CDR1 SGHRS, CDR2 YFSETQ. The CDR3 runs 15 residues. With V trimmed by 4 bases and J by 2 bases, 7 bases remained unmatched. The V and J genes are TRBV5-1 and TRBJ2-3, with TRBD2 identical over 7 bases. This sequence was found in a human donor in a cohort sampled during active COVID-19. The sample consisted of peripheral blood. CDR3 region: CASSVTSPDTDTQYF. In nucleotides, the CDR3 is TGCGCCAGCAGCGTGACTAGCCCTGACACAGATACGCAGTATTTT.